This passage covers 25 T cell receptor beta chains from one sample sequenced in a study of Ad26.COV2.S vaccination and SARS-CoV-2 variants. Sequenced by immunoSEQ multiplex PCR; TCRdb stores in-frame clones only, minus some. The top ten clones hold 12% of a sample with hundreds of thousands of clones, around 90% of them seen once. Treatment described: about 20 received Ad26.COV2.S at low or high dose, single or two shots; about 5 received placebo; per-sample allocation not given. Samples were taken on day 63 after the first vaccine or placebo injection. The sequencing here drew on peripheral blood, taken in a trial of Ad26.COV2.S vaccine versus placebo. Every receptor here comes from a person between 18 and 65 years old who received the Ad26.COV2.S COVID-19 vaccine or a placebo.

The V call is TRBV6-2 or TRBV6-3, the J call TRBJ2-7; D may be TRBD2 (6 bases). Germline V CDR1 and CDR2: MNHEY, SVGEGT. V dropped 2 bases and J dropped 4 bases, with 18 bases sitting between them. This CDR3 contains 16 residues. CDR3 sequence reads: CASSYRTPAGMYEQYF. CDR3 in DNA: TGTGCCAGCAGTTACCGGACCCCGGCGGGGATGTACGAGCAGTACTTC.

This clone was counted between two and nine times. The chain's CDR3 is CASSEIAGVTGELFF. DNA for the CDR3: TGTGCCAGCAGTGAGATAGCGGGAGTTACCGGGGAGCTGTTTTTT. The gene calls are TRBV6-4 and TRBJ2-2; 9 bases are a match to TRBD2. CDR1 and CDR2 from the germline V gene are MRHNA and SNTAGT. The ends lost 3 bases at V and 5 bases at J; junction bases unmatched: 4. This CDR3 is built from 15 residues.

The rearrangement uses TRBV19 and TRBJ2-7; 7 positions match TRBD1. Losses at the gene ends were 5 bases for V and 4 bases for J; bases not matched to a gene: 8. The CDR3 is 14 amino acids. Germline V gene data show CDR1 as LNHDA and CDR2 as SQIVND (reference sequence). The CDR3 sequence is CASSYPGQTYEQYF. The CDR3 DNA reads as TGTGCCAGTAGTTACCCGGGACAGACTTACGAGCAGTACTTC.

The chain employs TRBV19 and TRBJ1-2; tentatively, D is TRBD1 (5 bases). Per germline, CDR1 LNHDA and CDR2 SQIVND (reference sequence). The CDR3 length is 15 residues. The ends were cut back, 4 bases at V and 4 bases at J, with 16 bases in the middle. The CDR3 protein is CASSKGTAPSYGYTF. The CDR3 bases are TGTGCCAGTAGTAAGGGGACGGCTCCCTCCTATGGCTACACCTTC. Filled out from reference TRBV19 and TRBJ1-2, the complete variable domain reads DGGITQSPKYLFRKEGQNVTLSCEQNLNHDAMYWYRQDPGQGLRLIYYSQIVNDFQKGDIAEGYSVSREKKESFPLTVTSAQKNPTAFYLCASSKGTAPSYGYTFGSGTRLTVV.

The chain joins TRBV4-1 to TRBJ2-5, with 7 bases matching TRBD2. The CDR3 runs to 14 residues. Germline V gives CDR1 MGHRA, CDR2 YSYEKL. The V and J ends lost 1 base and 1 base, in that order; junction bases with no gene match: 0. Written as DNA, the CDR3 is TGCGCCAGCAGCCAAGGACTAGCCCAAGAGACCCAGTACTTC. It codes for CASSQGLAQETQYF.

This clone was seen just once. CDR3: CASSFEGNYGYTF. The CDR3 region has the DNA TGTGCCAGCAGCTTCGAGGGAAACTATGGCTACACCTTC. The chain couples TRBV13 to TRBJ1-2; D gene unclear. Trimming shortened V by 3 bases and J by 2 bases, and 7 bases separated the two germline ends. Germline-derived CDR1 and CDR2 are PRHDT and FYEKMQ (reference sequence). This CDR3 comprises 13 residues. Supplemented by reference TRBV13 and TRBJ1-2, the full variable domain reads AAGVIQSPRHLIKEKRETATLKCYPIPRHDTVYWYQQGPGQDPQFLISFYEKMQSDKGSIPDRFSAQQFSDYHSELNMSSLELGDSALYFCASSFEGNYGYTFGSGTRLTVV.

The chain couples TRBV2 to TRBJ2-7; 7 bases line up with TRBD1. Losses at the gene ends were 5 bases for V and 7 bases for J; bases not matched to a gene: 14. Per germline, CDR1 SNHLY and CDR2 FYNNEI. This CDR3 is built from 15 residues. CDR3: CASSTTGDGVQEQYF. As DNA, the CDR3 is TGTGCCAGCAGTACAACAGGGGATGGAGTACAAGAGCAGTACTTC.

CDR3 sequence: CASSFDPSYNEQFF. The DNA of the CDR3 is TGTGCCAGCAGTTTCGACCCCTCCTACAATGAGCAGTTCTTC. The chain uses TRBV27 and TRBJ2-1; D unclear. Trimming took off 3 bases at V and 0 bases at J, with 6 bases between the two ends. This CDR3 is 14 amino acids long. Per the germline V gene, CDR1 is MNHEY and CDR2 is SMNVEV (reference sequence).

The chain is built from TRBV5-8 and TRBJ2-5, with 15 bases identical to TRBD2. Germline V lookup: CDR1 SGHTS, CDR2 YDEGEE. CDR3 size: 16 residues. The V gene end was trimmed by 3 bases and the J gene end by 4 bases; junction bases not matched to a gene: 4. The CDR3 DNA is TGTGCCAGCAGCTCACCGGGACTAGCGGGAGGAGAGACCCAGTACTTC. Translated: CASSSPGLAGGETQYF.

This clone was picked up one time. Additional DNA sequences in this sample encode the identical CDR3. The J gene is TRBJ1-5, the V gene TRBV27; no firm D call. Germline CDR1 is MNHEY and CDR2 is SMNVEV (reference sequence). This CDR3 spans 14 amino acids. Between the trimmed V and J ends, which lost 1 base and 3 bases, there was a span of 7 bases. The CDR3 region is CASSLLGSNQPQHF. CDR3 in DNA: TGTGCCAGCAGTTTATTAGGATCCAATCAGCCCCAGCATTTT.

The count of this clone is one. The CDR3 spells CSVYETQGSYNEQFF. In DNA form, the CDR3 reads TGCAGCGTGTACGAAACCCAGGGTTCCTACAATGAGCAGTTCTTC. V is TRBV29-1 and J is TRBJ2-1, with D maybe TRBD1 (5 bases). Germline lookup yields CDR1 SQVTM and CDR2 ANQGSEA. This CDR3 region has 15 residues. The V end lost 6 bases, the J end lost 1 base, and 16 bases lay between the germline ends.

With regard to this clone: The sample contains more than one DNA sequence encoding this CDR3. The gene calls are TRBV29-1 and TRBJ2-7; maybe TRBD1 (5 bases). The V gene lost 4 bases and the J gene lost 3 bases, with 7 bases spanning the gap. CDR1 is SQVTM and CDR2 is ANQGSEA in the germline V gene. The CDR3 totals 11 residues. This CDR3 reads CSVGGGYEQYF. Here the CDR3 DNA reads TGCAGCGTTGGGGGCGGCTACGAGCAGTACTTC.

The chain employs TRBV9 and TRBJ2-5; the D gene could be TRBD1 or TRBD2 (5 bases each). Between the trimmed V and J ends, which lost 3 bases and 1 base, there was a span of 13 bases. The CDR3 has 15 amino acids. Per germline, CDR1 SGDLS and CDR2 YYNGEE. CDR3 loop: CASSASPGGQETQYF. DNA of the CDR3: TGTGCCAGCAGCGCCTCGCCTGGGGGCCAAGAGACCCAGTACTTC.

J is TRBJ2-1 and V is TRBV28; D unclear. CDR3 size: 14 residues. Trimming shortened V by 7 bases and J by 3 bases, and 13 bases separated the two germline ends. From germline, CDR1 is MDHEN and CDR2 SYDVKM. The CDR3 here is CASTAERVYNEQFF. The CDR3 nucleotides read TGTGCCAGCACCGCCGAAAGAGTCTACAATGAGCAGTTCTTC.

The rearrangement joins TRBV18 to TRBJ2-3; D not certain. This CDR3 contains 14 residues. Germline CDR1 KGHSH, CDR2 LQKENI. Trimming removed 2 bases at V and 0 bases at J, with 6 bases between. The CDR3: CASSPGVSTDTQYF. The CDR3, as DNA: TGTGCCAGCTCACCAGGGGTTAGCACAGATACGCAGTATTTT.

This clone was detected a few times. The chain recombines TRBV27 with TRBJ1-2; TRBD1 might be the D (5 bases). The germline gives CDR1 MNHEY, CDR2 SMNVEV (reference sequence). The CDR3 consists of 15 residues. V lost 1 base to trimming and J lost 2 bases, with 11 bases between them. The CDR3 is CASSLLGGENYGYTF. CDR3 nucleotide sequence: TGTGCCAGCAGTTTATTGGGGGGAGAGAACTATGGCTACACCTTC.

The J gene is TRBJ2-2, the V gene TRBV12-3 or TRBV12-4; possible D gene TRBD1, 5 bases. Trimming took 5 bases from V and 13 from J, leaving 14 bases between them. This CDR3 contains 12 residues. Written as DNA, the CDR3 is TGTGCCAGCAGTAGATCCCACCAGGGGCTGTTTTTT. Translated, it gives CASSRSHQGLFF.

The chain links TRBV18 to TRBJ1-4, with D possibly matching TRBD1 (6 bases). The CDR3 is 16 residues long. CDR1 and CDR2 (germline): KGHSH, LQKENI. V was shortened by 6 bases and J by 4 bases, with 18 bases between the two germline ends. The CDR3 coding sequence is TGTGCCAGCTCCCCCCAGCCACAGGGTAATAATGAAAAACTGTTTTTT. Amino acids: CASSPQPQGNNEKLFF. The whole variable domain, filled in from reference TRBV18 and TRBJ1-4, reads NAGVMQNPRHLVRRRGQEARLRCSPMKGHSHVYWYRQLPEEGLKFMVYLQKENIIDESGMPKERFSAEFPKEGPSILRIQQVVRGDSAAYFCASSPQPQGNNEKLFFGSGTQLSVL.

Remarks on this clone: The same CDR3 can be traced to other DNA sequences in this sample. The chain combines TRBV12-3 or TRBV12-4 with TRBJ1-2, with D maybe TRBD1 (5 bases). V was clipped by 2 bases and J by 4 bases, with 8 bases between them. The CDR3 runs 13 residues. CDR3 sequence (DNA): TGTGCCAGCAGTTTACAGGGCGGCTATGGCTACACCTTC. Translated, it gives CASSLQGGYGYTF.

The chain recombines TRBV6-5 with TRBJ2-3; D may be TRBD1 (7 bases). The germline V and J ends were trimmed by 6 bases and 0 bases, with 13 bases remaining between them. CDR1 and CDR2 from the germline V gene are MNHEY and SVGAGI. The CDR3 extends over 15 amino acids. The CDR3 is CASSDRDSSTDTQYF. The CDR3 DNA follows: TGTGCCAGCAGCGACAGGGACTCTAGCACAGATACGCAGTATTTT.

The rearrangement joins TRBV7-9 to TRBJ2-2, with D hard to call. V was cut by 5 bases and J by 7 bases, with 8 bases left in between. The CDR3 consists of 12 residues. Germline V lookup: CDR1 SEHNR, CDR2 FQNEAQ (reference sequence). As DNA, the CDR3 is TGTGCCAGCAGCCCGAATCTCGGGGAGCTGTTTTTT. This encodes CASSPNLGELFF.

In nucleotides, the CDR3 is TGTGCCTGGAGTGTACTTCTCGCCTCCTACGAGCAGTACTTC. This sequence encodes CAWSVLLASYEQYF. The J gene is TRBJ2-7, the V gene TRBV30; no clear D gene. This CDR3 contains 14 residues. Trimming cost V 0 bases and J 0 bases, with 9 bases left between them. Per the germline V gene, CDR1 is GTSNPN and CDR2 is SVGIG (reference sequence).

The rearrangement uses TRBV5-1 and TRBJ1-2; D might be TRBD1 (5 bases). Trimming cost V 0 bases and J 8 bases, with 11 bases left between them. CDR3 length: 13 residues. Germline CDR1 reads SGHRS; CDR2 reads YFSETQ. CDR3 protein: CASSLVGLEGYTF. CDR3 DNA: TGCGCCAGCAGCTTGGTGGGACTTGAGGGCTACACCTTC.

The chain recombines TRBV9 with TRBJ2-1; perhaps TRBD2 as D (6 bases). This CDR3 is built from 20 residues. V shed 2 bases and J shed 8 bases, with 32 bases lying between them. CDR1 is SGDLS, CDR2 YYNGEE, per germline. CDR3 sequence reads: CASSVPERVTLGGVADEQFF. CDR3 in DNA: TGTGCCAGCAGCGTGCCCGAGCGGGTCACCCTGGGCGGGGTAGCCGATGAGCAGTTCTTC.

The genes are TRBV5-6 and TRBJ2-1; weak D call: TRBD2 (6 bases). V gave up 3 bases and J gave up 3 bases, with 10 bases separating them. This CDR3 is 14 amino acids long. Germline V gene lookup returns CDR1 SGHDT and CDR2 YYEEEE. The CDR3 coding sequence is TGTGCCAGCAGCTCACCGGGACTCTACAATGAGCAGTTCTTC. Amino acids: CASSSPGLYNEQFF.